This TCR beta chain was sequenced in a study of response to subunit inactivated influenza vaccine. CDR1 and CDR2 (germline): DFQATT, SNEGSKA (reference sequence). The length of the CDR3 is 15 residues. J gave up 4 bases and V 2 bases, and 9 bases lay outside the gene matches. In TCRdb, the RT-PCR reads were re-called with MiXCR into one record per CDR3 protein. The sample has 500,000 to 600,000 distinct CDR3 sequences; about 11% are singletons. The sample was also linked to a second study, of T cells expressing NK-cell markers. That work states: Beta-chain TCR cDNA was generated via 5'RACE template switching with UMIs.

This chain joins TRBV20-1 and TRBJ2-5, with 8 bases identical to TRBD2. The sample in question was PBMCs from blood, obtained on the day of vaccination. The origin of this receptor is a man aged 50 or older who received an inactivated influenza vaccine. The CDR3 spells CSARFREGGGETQYF. CDR3 bases: TGCAGTGCTAGATTCCGGGAGGGAGGTGGAGAGACCCAGTACTTC.